This T cell receptor beta chain was recovered during a study of blood T cell repertoires in COVID-19. On the study more broadly: From T cells, B-cell-depleted T cells, or PBMCs came the material, which was cDNA or gDNA.

The J segment lost 2 bases and the V segment lost 2 bases, leaving 3 bases of the junction unmatched. This CDR3 contains 15 residues. CDR1 and CDR2 (germline): SGHNT, YYREEE (reference sequence). This clone appeared once. Other DNA sequences from this sample encode an identical CDR3 as well. The Seattle patients joined while their infection was active and were tracked longitudinally afterward. Generated by immunoSEQ multiplex PCR, the TCRdb table keeps only in-frame clones and is missing some. The sample contains roughly 400,000 clones, over 75% of which appear only once. Sequenced: peripheral blood. This chain joins TRBV5-4 and TRBJ2-2, with 7 bases aligning to TRBD2. This sequence originates from a woman aged 55-69 years with COVID-19, enrolled during active disease. CDR3 in DNA: TGTGCCAGCAGCTTTGGCGGGGGAAACACCGGGGAGCTGTTTTTT. Its protein is CASSFGGGNTGELFF.